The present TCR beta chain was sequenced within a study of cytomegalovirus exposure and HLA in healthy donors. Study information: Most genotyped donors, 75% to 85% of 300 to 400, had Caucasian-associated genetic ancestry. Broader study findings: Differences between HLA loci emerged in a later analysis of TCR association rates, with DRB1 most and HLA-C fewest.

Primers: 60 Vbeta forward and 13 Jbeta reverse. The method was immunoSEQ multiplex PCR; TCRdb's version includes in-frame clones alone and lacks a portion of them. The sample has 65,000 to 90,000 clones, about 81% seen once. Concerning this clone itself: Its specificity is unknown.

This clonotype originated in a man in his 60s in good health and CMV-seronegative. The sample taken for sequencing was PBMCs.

DNA for the CDR3: TGTGCCAGTAGCCTTACAGATACGCAGTATTTT. Translation: CASSLTDTQYF. This chain uses TRBV19 with TRBJ2-3, with D uncertain. Trimming stripped 6 bases from V and 3 bases from J, with 4 bases between. CDR3 length: 11 residues. The germline gives CDR1 LNHDA, CDR2 SQIVND (reference sequence).